This is a list of T cell receptor beta chains from one sample in a study of CD8 T cells in Susac syndrome. TCRdb processed the immunoSEQ multiplex PCR reads anew with MiXCR; each CDR3 protein has one entry. The sample carries a few hundred thousand distinct CDR3 sequences, 70% to 90% recorded once. Sequencing was done on a sample of CD8+ T cells from PBMCs. Receptors originate from a human donor with multiple sclerosis. Each CDR3 is given with its conserved first and last residue. D genes are given only for firm matches. The size entry is marked missing in some rows and otherwise reads once, few, many or a size class.

j_call d_call v_call cdr3_length clone_size cdr3_nt cdr3_aa
TRBJ2-1 TRBD2 TRBV4-1 15 . TGCGCCAGCAGCCAAGAACCTAGCGGGAGCAATGAGCAGTTCTTC CASSQEPSGSNEQFF
TRBJ1-1 . TRBV27 14 . TGTGCCAGCAGTTTCGGACTCTCCGGTACTGAAGCTTTCTTT CASSFGLSGTEAFF
TRBJ2-7 . TRBV30 12 . TGTGCCTGGAGGATCGGCCGCCACGAGCAGTACTTC CAWRIGRHEQYF
TRBJ1-1 . TRBV6-1 16 once TGTGCCAGCAGTCGAACGACCGGTGCCCGGGGCACTGAAGCTTTCTTT CASSRTTGARGTEAFF
TRBJ2-1 . TRBV29-1 16 . TGCAGCTCGCATTTTGGCGGGATCGGAGTTCTGGATGAGCAGTTCTTC CSSHFGGIGVLDEQFF
TRBJ2-1 TRBD1 TRBV19 16 . TGTGCCAGTAGTATTTCAACAGGGGGATCCTACAATGAGCAGTTCTTC CASSISTGGSYNEQFF
TRBJ2-1 TRBD2 TRBV30 14 . TGTGCCTGGCGAGGCGGGGGGTGGGGGAATGAGCAGTTCTTC CAWRGGGWGNEQFF
TRBJ2-1 TRBD2 TRBV4-3 15 . TGCGCCAGCAGCCAAGATCACGGGAGGGCCCGAGAGCAGTTCTTC CASSQDHGRAREQFF
TRBJ2-1 . TRBV12-3/TRBV12-4 14 . TGTGCCAGCAGTTTCCAGGGGGGGGACAATGAGCAGTTCTTC CASSFQGGDNEQFF
TRBJ2-1 TRBD2 TRBV11-3 15 few TGTGCCAGCAGCCCTCGTACTAGCGGATACAATGAGCAGTTCTTC CASSPRTSGYNEQFF
TRBJ1-1 TRBD1 TRBV6-6 16 . TGTGCCAGCAGTTACACTGCGACAGGGGCGGACACTGAAGCTTTCTTT CASSYTATGADTEAFF
TRBJ2-7 . TRBV4-3 14 . TGCGCCAGCAGCCAAGAATCCTCTACCAGCGAGCAGTACTTC CASSQESSTSEQYF
TRBJ2-7 . TRBV4-3 16 . TGCGCCAGCAGCCAAGAAATCCGGGACCGATCCTACGAGCAGTACTTC CASSQEIRDRSYEQYF
TRBJ1-2 . TRBV3-1 16 . TGTGCCAGCAGCGAACTCGGCCCAGGGGTGGACTATGGCTACACCTTC CASSELGPGVDYGYTF
TRBJ2-5 . TRBV20-1 14 . TGCAGTGCTAGAGAGGGCGGTTTGATAGAGACCCAGTACTTC CSAREGGLIETQYF
TRBJ2-3 . TRBV7-2 17 . TGTGCCAGCAGCTTAGCGCATAAGGGACTCTTCACAGATACGCAGTATTTT CASSLAHKGLFTDTQYF
TRBJ2-1 TRBD1 TRBV7-8 16 once TGTGCCAGCAGCCCACGACAGGGGGTTGTCTACAATGAGCAGTTCTTC CASSPRQGVVYNEQFF
TRBJ2-7 TRBD1 TRBV5-5 15 . TGTGCCAGCAGCTTGTATCCGGGACAGGGGTGGGAGCAGTACTTC CASSLYPGQGWEQYF
TRBJ1-5 TRBD1 TRBV7-4 20 . TGTGCCAGGTCCATCAAGGCTCGCGGACAGGCTGACTATAGCAATCAGCCCCAGCATTTT CARSIKARGQADYSNQPQHF